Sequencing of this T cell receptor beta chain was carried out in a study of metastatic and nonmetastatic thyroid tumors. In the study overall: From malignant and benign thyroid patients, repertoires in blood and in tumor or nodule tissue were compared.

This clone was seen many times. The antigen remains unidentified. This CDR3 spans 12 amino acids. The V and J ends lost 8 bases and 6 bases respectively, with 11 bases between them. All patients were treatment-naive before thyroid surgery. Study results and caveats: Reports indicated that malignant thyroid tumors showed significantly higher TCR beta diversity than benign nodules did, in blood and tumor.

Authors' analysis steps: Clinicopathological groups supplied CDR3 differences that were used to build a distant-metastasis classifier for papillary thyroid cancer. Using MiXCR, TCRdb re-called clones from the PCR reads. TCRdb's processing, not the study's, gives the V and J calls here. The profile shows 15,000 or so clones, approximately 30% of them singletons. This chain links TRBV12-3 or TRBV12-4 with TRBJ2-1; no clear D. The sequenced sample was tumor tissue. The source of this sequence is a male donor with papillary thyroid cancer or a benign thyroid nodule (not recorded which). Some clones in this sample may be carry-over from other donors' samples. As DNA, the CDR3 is TGTGCCAGCGGGTCGGGCTTCAATGAGCAGTTCTTC. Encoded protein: CASGSGFNEQFF.